These 28 T cell receptor beta chains were all obtained from the same sample, sequenced in a study of blood T cell repertoires in COVID-19. Generated by immunoSEQ multiplex PCR, the TCRdb table keeps only in-frame clones and is missing some. The table includes about 280,000 clones, over 75% detected once. Specimen: peripheral blood. These receptors all stem from a man aged 45-65 years with active or convalescent COVID-19.

The chain has TRBV19 and TRBJ2-1; perhaps TRBD1 as D (5 bases). This CDR3 spans 13 amino acids. V lost 5 bases and J 10 bases, leaving 15 bases between the germline ends. Germline loops: CDR1 LNHDA, CDR2 SQIVND (reference sequence). The CDR3 coding sequence is TGTGCCAGTAGTTTAGGGGCAAAATCCGAGCAGTTCTTC. As protein: CASSLGAKSEQFF. The full variable domain, with the rest looked up from reference TRBV19 and TRBJ2-1, is DGGITQSPKYLFRKEGQNVTLSCEQNLNHDAMYWYRQDPGQGLRLIYYSQIVNDFQKGDIAEGYSVSREKKESFPLTVTSAQKNPTAFYLCASSLGAKSEQFFGPGTRLTVL.

The V and J genes are TRBV13 and TRBJ2-7; a weak D match, TRBD1 (7 bases). The V gene's germline CDR1 is PRHDT and CDR2 FYEKMQ (reference sequence). This CDR3 has 14 amino acids. Trimming removed 5 bases from V and 3 bases from J, with 14 bases in between. The CDR3 loop is CASSGGPGGYEQYF. For the CDR3, the DNA is TGTGCCAGCAGCGGGGGGCCAGGGGGCTACGAGCAGTACTTC.

The V and J genes are TRBV29-1 and TRBJ1-4, with D maybe TRBD1 (6 bases). The CDR3 spans 14 residues. Germline CDR1 SQVTM, CDR2 ANQGSEA. With 3 bases removed from V and 7 bases from J, the gap between germline ends came to 15 bases. The CDR3 here is CSVDSGVGGEKLFF. The CDR3 coding sequence is TGCAGCGTTGACTCAGGGGTAGGGGGTGAAAAACTGTTTTTT. Full variable domain (rest looked up from reference TRBV29-1 and TRBJ1-4): SAVISQKPSRDICQRGTSLTIQCQVDSQVTMMFWYRQQPGQSLTLIATANQGSEATYESGFVIDKFPISRPNLTFSTLTVSNMSPEDSSIYLCSVDSGVGGEKLFFGSGTQLSVL.

V is TRBV7-9 and J is TRBJ2-7; 10 bases match TRBD1. Germline-derived CDR1 and CDR2 are SEHNR and FQNEAQ (reference sequence). Unmatched junction bases numbered 3, after V lost 1 base and J lost 3 bases. The length of the CDR3 is 15 residues. The CDR3, as DNA: TGTGCCAGCAGCTTAGGGGGACAGGGGATCTACGAGCAGTACTTC. Encoded protein: CASSLGGQGIYEQYF.

This clone appeared a single time. The chain carries TRBV5-6 and TRBJ2-5, with 14 bases identical to TRBD2. Germline V gene data show CDR1 as SGHDT and CDR2 as YYEEEE. CDR3 length: 19 amino acids. After removal of 2 bases from V and 5 bases from J, the junction contained 14 bases not matched to a gene. The CDR3, as DNA: TGTGCCAGCAGCTTTCGAAGTGGGACTAGCGGGAGCCTCCGGGAGACCCAGTACTTC. This encodes CASSFRSGTSGSLRETQYF. Filled out from reference TRBV5-6 and TRBJ2-5, the complete variable domain reads DAGVTQSPTHLIKTRGQQVTLRCSPKSGHDTVSWYQQALGQGPQFIFQYYEEEERQRGNFPDRFSGHQFPNYSSELNVNALLLGDSALYLCASSFRSGTSGSLRETQYFGPGTRLLVL.

The chain uses TRBV5-1 and TRBJ1-1; D is undetermined. Germline values: CDR1 SGHRS, CDR2 YFSETQ. V was trimmed by 4 bases and J by 4 bases, leaving 14 bases between them. This CDR3 has 14 amino acids. CDR3 sequence (DNA): TGCGCCAGCAGCCCTGACTCGGTCGGCACTGAAGCTTTCTTT. Translation: CASSPDSVGTEAFF.

J is TRBJ1-5 and V is TRBV15; maybe TRBD1 (5 bases). The length of the CDR3 is 15 residues. Germline V gives CDR1 LNHNV, CDR2 YYDKDF (reference sequence). V gave up 3 bases and J gave up 6 bases, with 15 bases separating them. The CDR3 DNA sequence: TGTGCCACCAGCAGCTCGGGAGGGGTACCTCAGCCCCAGCATTTT. It translates to CATSSSGGVPQPQHF.

This chain connects TRBV7-3 to TRBJ2-5, with 14 bases fitting TRBD2. The CDR3 length is 15 residues. Germline-derived CDR1 and CDR2 are SGHTA and FQGTGA. Unmatched junction bases numbered 3, after V lost 5 bases and J lost 4 bases. The CDR3 spells CASSLTSGRGETQYF. CDR3 sequence (DNA): TGTGCCAGCAGCCTGACTAGCGGGAGGGGAGAGACCCAGTACTTC.

The chain combines TRBV7-8 with TRBJ2-3; 7 bases match TRBD2. The V segment lost 1 base and the J segment 4 bases; nucleotides outside the gene matches: 14. CDR3 size: 18 residues. The germline gives CDR1 SGHVS, CDR2 FQNEAQ. As DNA, the CDR3 is TGTGCCAGCAGCTTAGACTCCCTACTAGCGAATGAACCAGATACGCAGTATTTT. Protein product: CASSLDSLLANEPDTQYF. Complete variable domain (other parts from reference TRBV7-8 and TRBJ2-3): GAGVSQSPRYKVAKRGQDVALRCDPISGHVSLFWYQQALGQGPEFLTYFQNEAQLDKSGLPSDRFFAERPEGSVSTLKIQRTQQEDSAVYLCASSLDSLLANEPDTQYFGPGTRLTVL.

The CDR3 loop is CASSLGGVTITGELFF. CDR3 DNA sequence: TGTGCCAGCAGTTTAGGAGGGGTAACGATTACCGGGGAGCTGTTTTTT. V gene TRBV27 combines with J gene TRBJ2-2; TRBD2 is a possible D gene (6 bases). Germline CDR1 reads MNHEY; CDR2 reads SMNVEV (reference sequence). The CDR3 extends over 16 amino acids. V gave up 2 bases and J gave up 5 bases, with 15 bases separating them.

J is TRBJ2-1 and V is TRBV9; TRBD2 agrees at 10 bases. The CDR3 covers 16 residues. Trimming cost V 0 bases and J 5 bases; bases outside gene matches: 5. Germline assignment: CDR1 SGDLS and CDR2 YYNGEE. CDR3 DNA: TGTGCCAGCAGCGTAGAGGGGACTAGCGTTGACAATGAGCAGTTCTTC. Translation: CASSVEGTSVDNEQFF.

This chain uses TRBV5-8 with TRBJ2-3, with TRBD2 matching 12 bases. The V gene end was trimmed by 4 bases and the J gene end by 0 bases; junction bases not matched to a gene: 3. The CDR3 runs 16 residues. Germline V gene sequence: CDR1 SGHTS, CDR2 YDEGEE. As DNA, the CDR3 is TGTGCCAGCAGCCCCGGGACTAGCGGGAGCACAGATACGCAGTATTTT. It yields the protein CASSPGTSGSTDTQYF.

Notes on this clone: One junction end disagrees with the germline gene, perhaps due to a read error. V and J are TRBV19 and TRBJ2-1; maybe TRBD1 (6 bases). Germline CDR1 reads LNHDA; CDR2 reads SQIVND (reference sequence). There are 15 residues in the CDR3. CDR3 residues: CASMSWQGSSNEQFF. DNA for the CDR3: TGTGCCAGTATGTCTTGGCAGGGGTCCTCCAATGAGCAGTTCTTC.

The V gene is TRBV27, the J gene TRBJ2-7; D remains unclear. V was pared by 3 bases and J by 2 bases, with 14 bases between. Per the germline V gene, CDR1 is MNHEY and CDR2 is SMNVEV (reference sequence). This CDR3 is 15 amino acids long. This chain's CDR3 is CASSFSPFGAYEQYF. The CDR3 bases are TGTGCCAGCAGTTTTTCCCCATTTGGAGCCTACGAGCAGTACTTC.

V and J are TRBV7-9 and TRBJ2-3; D possibly corresponds to TRBD2 (6 bases). The germline V and J ends were trimmed by 3 bases and 3 bases, with 19 bases remaining between them. The CDR3 extends over 17 amino acids. Germline V CDR1 and CDR2: SEHNR, FQNEAQ (reference sequence). CDR3 residues: CASSLLFLGRETDTQYF. The CDR3 DNA is TGTGCCAGCAGCTTGTTGTTTCTTGGGCGGGAAACAGATACGCAGTATTTT.

The chain employs TRBV6-2 or TRBV6-3 and TRBJ2-3, with a tentative D call TRBD2 (6 bases). The CDR3 spans 16 residues. Deletions cut 0 bases from V and 1 base from J, with 11 bases between. Germline V gives CDR1 MNHEY, CDR2 SVGEGT. This chain's CDR3 is CASSYSREIGTDTQYF. CDR3 DNA sequence: TGTGCCAGCAGTTACTCTCGGGAGATAGGCACAGATACGCAGTATTTT.

The J gene is TRBJ1-2, the V gene TRBV4-3; D perhaps matches TRBD1 (5 bases). With 1 base removed from V and 4 bases from J, the gap between germline ends came to 7 bases. The CDR3 runs 13 residues. From germline, CDR1 is LGHNA and CDR2 YSLEER. This chain's CDR3 is CASSQGGGYGYTF. Here the CDR3 DNA reads TGCGCCAGCAGCCAAGGGGGGGGCTATGGCTACACCTTC.

The chain has TRBV15 and TRBJ1-1; possible D gene TRBD1, 5 bases. Germline V CDR1 and CDR2: LNHNV, YYDKDF (reference sequence). This CDR3 has 13 residues. Trimming left V 2 bases short and J 4 bases short, with 8 bases between. The CDR3 DNA follows: TGTGCCACCAGCAGACAGCAGGGCACTGAAGCTTTCTTT. The encoded protein is CATSRQQGTEAFF.

J is TRBJ1-2 and V is TRBV9; D is uncertain. CDR3 length: 13 amino acids. Germline CDR1 reads SGDLS; CDR2 reads YYNGEE. Trimming removed 0 bases at V and 2 bases at J, with 5 bases between. Written as DNA, the CDR3 is TGTGCCAGCAGCGTAGGCACAAACTATGGCTACACCTTC. It codes for CASSVGTNYGYTF. The complete variable domain, with remaining parts taken from reference TRBV9 and TRBJ1-2, reads DSGVTQTPKHLITATGQRVTLRCSPRSGDLSVYWYQQSLDQGLQFLIQYYNGEERAKGNILERFSAQQFPDLHSELNLSSLELGDSALYFCASSVGTNYGYTFGSGTRLTVV.

The chain couples TRBV9 to TRBJ2-1; D ambiguous. The CDR3 spans 13 residues. V dropped 0 bases and J dropped 7 bases, with 8 bases sitting between them. The V gene's germline CDR1 is SGDLS and CDR2 YYNGEE. CDR3 residues: CASSVGPWNEQFF. The CDR3 bases are TGTGCCAGCAGCGTAGGGCCCTGGAATGAGCAGTTCTTC.

V usage is TRBV5-1 and J usage is TRBJ2-1, with 8 bases aligning to TRBD2. Per germline, CDR1 SGHRS and CDR2 YFSETQ. With 4 bases clipped from V and 8 bases from J, the junction kept 8 bases outside the gene matches. This CDR3 contains 14 residues. In nucleotides, the CDR3 is TGCGCCAGCAGCCCCGAGTCGCGGGAGGATGAGCAGTTCTTC. It specifies CASSPESREDEQFF.

The chain carries TRBV6-5 and TRBJ2-7; D may be TRBD2 (6 bases). The CDR3 contains 15 residues. Germline CDR1 and CDR2: MNHEY and SVGAGI. V gave up 6 bases and J gave up 3 bases, with 18 bases separating them. In DNA, the CDR3 is TGTGCCAGCAGCTTCCGGGGTAGCGGAATCTACGAGCAGTACTTC. Translation gives CASSFRGSGIYEQYF.

This chain joins TRBV5-5 and TRBJ2-5; 15 bases are a match to TRBD2. CDR1 and CDR2 (germline): SGHKS, YYEKEE (reference sequence). The CDR3 is 16 amino acids. J was trimmed by 5 bases and V by 3 bases; bases with no gene match: 5. In DNA form, the CDR3 reads TGTGCCAGCAGCTCTCGGACTAGCGGGAGGGGGGAGACCCAGTACTTC. Protein sequence: CASSSRTSGRGETQYF. The full variable domain, rest sourced from reference TRBV5-5 and TRBJ2-5, is DAGVTQSPTHLIKTRGQQVTLRCSPISGHKSVSWYQQVLGQGPQFIFQYYEKEERGRGNFPDRFSARQFPNYSSELNVNALLLGDSALYLCASSSRTSGRGETQYFGPGTRLLVL.

The V call is TRBV24-1, the J call TRBJ2-1; possible D gene TRBD1, 5 bases. The CDR3 runs 14 residues. CDR1 KGHDR and CDR2 SFDVKD come from the germline V gene. The V gene lost 4 bases and the J gene lost 8 bases, with 14 bases spanning the gap. The CDR3 region has the DNA TGTGCCACCAGTGACCCCAGCAGGGTCGATGAGCAGTTCTTC. Its protein is CATSDPSRVDEQFF.

V and J are TRBV12-5 and TRBJ2-7; maybe TRBD2 (10 bases). With 7 bases removed from V and 3 bases from J, the gap between germline ends came to 25 bases. Germline V gene data show CDR1 as LGHNT and CDR2 as FRNRAP. The CDR3 contains 17 residues. DNA for the CDR3: TGTGCTAGTGACGCCGGGACAGGGACTAGCGCCTTCTACGAGCAGTACTTC. It is translated as CASDAGTGTSAFYEQYF.

The rearrangement joins TRBV7-2 to TRBJ2-1; 13 positions match TRBD2. Looked up from germline, CDR1 is SGHTA and CDR2 is FQGNSA. Unmatched junction bases numbered 5, after V lost 1 base and J lost 14 bases. This CDR3 has 14 residues. CDR3 DNA: TGTGCCAGCAGCTTAGGGACTAGCGGGAGTCGGGAGTTCTTC. Amino acid sequence: CASSLGTSGSREFF.

This clone showed up just a few times. For the CDR3, the DNA is TGTGCCAGCAGCTTAGTGGCCGCAGGGCTGGGCAATGAGCAGTTCTTC. Amino acid sequence: CASSLVAAGLGNEQFF. The chain links TRBV7-9 to TRBJ2-1, with D perhaps TRBD1 (5 bases). V was cut by 1 base and J by 6 bases, with 16 bases left in between. The CDR3 is 16 amino acids. Per the germline V gene, CDR1 is SEHNR and CDR2 is FQNEAQ (reference sequence).

This rearrangement joins TRBV19 to TRBJ1-2; 11 bases map to TRBD1. With 3 bases clipped from V and 8 bases from J, the junction kept 8 bases outside the gene matches. Per germline, CDR1 LNHDA and CDR2 SQIVND (reference sequence). The CDR3 has 15 amino acids. The CDR3: CASSMAGQGAWGYTF. Written as DNA, the CDR3 is TGTGCCAGTAGTATGGCTGGACAGGGGGCATGGGGCTACACCTTC.